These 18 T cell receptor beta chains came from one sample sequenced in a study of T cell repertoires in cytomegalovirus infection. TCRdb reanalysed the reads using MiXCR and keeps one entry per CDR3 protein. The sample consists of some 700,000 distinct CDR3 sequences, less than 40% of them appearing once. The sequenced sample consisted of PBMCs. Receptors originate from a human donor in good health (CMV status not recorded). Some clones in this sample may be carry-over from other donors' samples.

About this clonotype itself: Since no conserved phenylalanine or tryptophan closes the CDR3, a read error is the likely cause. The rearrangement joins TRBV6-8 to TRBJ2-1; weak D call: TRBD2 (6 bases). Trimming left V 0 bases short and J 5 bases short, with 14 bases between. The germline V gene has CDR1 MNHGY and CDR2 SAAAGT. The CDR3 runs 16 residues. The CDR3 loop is CASSYSSGRGDNEQFL. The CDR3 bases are TGTGCCAGCAGTTACTCGAGTGGGCGCGGGGACAATGAGCAGTTCTTA.

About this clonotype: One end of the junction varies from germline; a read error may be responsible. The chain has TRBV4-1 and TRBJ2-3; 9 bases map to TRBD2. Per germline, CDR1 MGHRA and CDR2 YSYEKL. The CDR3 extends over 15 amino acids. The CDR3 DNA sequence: TGCTCCAGCAGCCAAGAACCTAGCGGGGCAAATACGCAGTATTTT. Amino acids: CSSSQEPSGANTQYF.

CDR3 residues: CASSPGQGYYGYTF. The CDR3 bases are TGTGCCAGCAGTCCGGGACAGGGGTACTATGGCTACACCTTC. The rearrangement uses TRBV28 and TRBJ1-2; TRBD1 agrees at 10 bases. The CDR3 is 14 residues long. Germline loops: CDR1 MDHEN, CDR2 SYDVKM. The V and J ends lost 5 bases and 3 bases, in that order; junction bases with no gene match: 3.

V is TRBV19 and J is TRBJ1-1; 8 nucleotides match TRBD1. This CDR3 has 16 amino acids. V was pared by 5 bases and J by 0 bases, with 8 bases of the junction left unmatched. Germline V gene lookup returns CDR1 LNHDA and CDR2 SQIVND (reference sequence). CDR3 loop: CASSFQRDRMNTEAFF. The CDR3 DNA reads TGTGCCAGTAGTTTTCAGAGGGACAGGATGAACACTGAAGCTTTCTTT.

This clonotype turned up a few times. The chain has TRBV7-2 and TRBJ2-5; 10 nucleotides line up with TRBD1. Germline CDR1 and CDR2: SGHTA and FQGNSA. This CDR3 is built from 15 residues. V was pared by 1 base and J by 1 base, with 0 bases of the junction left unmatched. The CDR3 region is CASSLGTGGQETQYF. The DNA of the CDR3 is TGTGCCAGCAGCTTAGGGACAGGGGGCCAAGAGACCCAGTACTTC.

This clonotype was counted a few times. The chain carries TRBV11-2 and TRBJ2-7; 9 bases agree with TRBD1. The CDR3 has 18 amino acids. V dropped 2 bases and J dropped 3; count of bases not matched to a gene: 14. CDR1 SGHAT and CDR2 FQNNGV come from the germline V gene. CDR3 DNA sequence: TGTGCCAGCAGCTTATTCCCCCCCGACGGGACAGGGCTCTACGAGCAGTACTTC. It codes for CASSLFPPDGTGLYEQYF.

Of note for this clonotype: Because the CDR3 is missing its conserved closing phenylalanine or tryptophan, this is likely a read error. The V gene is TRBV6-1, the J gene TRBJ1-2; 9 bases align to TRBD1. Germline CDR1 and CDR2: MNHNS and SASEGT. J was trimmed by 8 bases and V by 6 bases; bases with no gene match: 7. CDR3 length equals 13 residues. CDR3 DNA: TGTGCCAGCAGCCCCGGGACAGGGAAAGGCTACACCTTA. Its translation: CASSPGTGKGYTL.

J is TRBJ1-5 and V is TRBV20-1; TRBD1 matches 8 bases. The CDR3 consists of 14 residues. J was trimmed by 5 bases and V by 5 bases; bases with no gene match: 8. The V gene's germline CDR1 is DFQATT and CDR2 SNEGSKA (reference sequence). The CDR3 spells CSAVGTGDYQPQHF. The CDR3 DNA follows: TGCAGTGCTGTCGGGACAGGAGATTATCAGCCCCAGCATTTT.

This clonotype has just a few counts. This CDR3 reads CAISGVEGGVQPQHF. Here the CDR3 DNA reads TGTGCCATCAGTGGGGTCGAGGGAGGGGTCCAGCCCCAGCATTTT. The V call is TRBV10-3, the J call TRBJ1-5; a weak D match, TRBD1 (5 bases). The CDR3 spans 15 residues. Trimming removed 4 bases from V and 7 bases from J, with 17 bases in between. Germline V CDR1 and CDR2: ENHRY, SYGVKD.

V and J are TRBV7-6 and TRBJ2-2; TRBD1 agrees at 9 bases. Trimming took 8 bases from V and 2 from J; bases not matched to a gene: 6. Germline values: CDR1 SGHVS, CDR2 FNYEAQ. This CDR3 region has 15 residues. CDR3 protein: CASAGQGINTGELFF. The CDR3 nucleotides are TGTGCCAGCGCCGGACAGGGGATTAACACCGGGGAGCTGTTTTTT. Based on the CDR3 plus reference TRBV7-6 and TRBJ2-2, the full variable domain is GAGVSQSPRYKVTKRGQDVALRCDPISGHVSLYWYRQALGQGPEFLTYFNYEAQQDKSGLPNDRFSAERPEGSISTLTIQRTEQRDSAMYRCASAGQGINTGELFFGEGSRLTVL.

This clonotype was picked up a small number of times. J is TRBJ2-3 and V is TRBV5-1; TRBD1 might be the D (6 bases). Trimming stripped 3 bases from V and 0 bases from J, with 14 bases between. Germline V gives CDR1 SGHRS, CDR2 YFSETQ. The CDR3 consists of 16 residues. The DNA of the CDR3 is TGCGCCAGCAGCTCACAGGGCCAGGCTAGCACAGATACGCAGTATTTT. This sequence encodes CASSSQGQASTDTQYF.

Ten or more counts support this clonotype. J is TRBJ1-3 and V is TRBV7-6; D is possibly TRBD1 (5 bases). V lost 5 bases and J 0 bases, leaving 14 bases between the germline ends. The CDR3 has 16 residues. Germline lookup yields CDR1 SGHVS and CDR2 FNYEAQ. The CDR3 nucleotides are TGTGCCAGCAGCCTGACCTCAGGGTTCTCTGGAAACACCATATATTTT. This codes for CASSLTSGFSGNTIYF.

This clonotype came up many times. The CDR3 DNA reads as TGTGCCAGCAGCTTAACCGCGAGTCTTAAAAACATTCAGTACTTC. Protein sequence: CASSLTASLKNIQYF. The V and J genes are TRBV7-9 and TRBJ2-4; D is ambiguous. The V end was cut by 2 bases, the J end by 4 bases, with 12 bases between. The germline CDR1 and CDR2 sequences are SEHNR and FQNEAQ (reference sequence). This CDR3 is 15 amino acids long.

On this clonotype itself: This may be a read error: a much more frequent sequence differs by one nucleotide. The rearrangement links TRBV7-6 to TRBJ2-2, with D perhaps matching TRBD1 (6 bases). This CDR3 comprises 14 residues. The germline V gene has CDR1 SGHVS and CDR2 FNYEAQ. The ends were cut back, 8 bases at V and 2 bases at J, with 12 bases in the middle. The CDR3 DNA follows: TGTGCCAGCGGAGGCAGGGGAAACACCGGGGAGCTGTTTTTT. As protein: CASGGRGNTGELFF.

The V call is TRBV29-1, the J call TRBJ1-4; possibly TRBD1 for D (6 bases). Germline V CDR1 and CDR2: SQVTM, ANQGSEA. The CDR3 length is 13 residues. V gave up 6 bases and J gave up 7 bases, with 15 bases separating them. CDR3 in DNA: TGCAGCGTAGGCCAGGGGATGAGTGAAAAACTGTTTTTT. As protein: CSVGQGMSEKLFF.

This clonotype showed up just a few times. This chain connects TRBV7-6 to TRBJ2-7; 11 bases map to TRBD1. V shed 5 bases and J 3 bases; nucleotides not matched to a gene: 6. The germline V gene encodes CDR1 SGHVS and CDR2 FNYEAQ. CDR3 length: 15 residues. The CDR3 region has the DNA TGTGCCAGCAGCCCCTACGGGACAGGGGGCTACGAGCAGTACTTC. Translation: CASSPYGTGGYEQYF.

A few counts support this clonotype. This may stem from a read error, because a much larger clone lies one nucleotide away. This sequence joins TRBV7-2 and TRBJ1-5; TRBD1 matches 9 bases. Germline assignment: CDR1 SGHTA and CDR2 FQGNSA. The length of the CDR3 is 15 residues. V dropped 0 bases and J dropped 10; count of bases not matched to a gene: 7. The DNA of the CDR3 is TGTGCCAGCAGCTTAGCCACAGGGGGCGGGAATCCCCAGCATTTT. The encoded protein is CASSLATGGGNPQHF.

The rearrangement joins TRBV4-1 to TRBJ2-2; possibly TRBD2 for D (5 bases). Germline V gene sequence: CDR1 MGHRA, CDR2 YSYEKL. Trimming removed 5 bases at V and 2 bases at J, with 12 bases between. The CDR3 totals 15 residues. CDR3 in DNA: TGCGCCAGCAGCGTCAGCGGAGGTAACACCGGGGAGCTGTTTTTT. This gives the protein CASSVSGGNTGELFF.